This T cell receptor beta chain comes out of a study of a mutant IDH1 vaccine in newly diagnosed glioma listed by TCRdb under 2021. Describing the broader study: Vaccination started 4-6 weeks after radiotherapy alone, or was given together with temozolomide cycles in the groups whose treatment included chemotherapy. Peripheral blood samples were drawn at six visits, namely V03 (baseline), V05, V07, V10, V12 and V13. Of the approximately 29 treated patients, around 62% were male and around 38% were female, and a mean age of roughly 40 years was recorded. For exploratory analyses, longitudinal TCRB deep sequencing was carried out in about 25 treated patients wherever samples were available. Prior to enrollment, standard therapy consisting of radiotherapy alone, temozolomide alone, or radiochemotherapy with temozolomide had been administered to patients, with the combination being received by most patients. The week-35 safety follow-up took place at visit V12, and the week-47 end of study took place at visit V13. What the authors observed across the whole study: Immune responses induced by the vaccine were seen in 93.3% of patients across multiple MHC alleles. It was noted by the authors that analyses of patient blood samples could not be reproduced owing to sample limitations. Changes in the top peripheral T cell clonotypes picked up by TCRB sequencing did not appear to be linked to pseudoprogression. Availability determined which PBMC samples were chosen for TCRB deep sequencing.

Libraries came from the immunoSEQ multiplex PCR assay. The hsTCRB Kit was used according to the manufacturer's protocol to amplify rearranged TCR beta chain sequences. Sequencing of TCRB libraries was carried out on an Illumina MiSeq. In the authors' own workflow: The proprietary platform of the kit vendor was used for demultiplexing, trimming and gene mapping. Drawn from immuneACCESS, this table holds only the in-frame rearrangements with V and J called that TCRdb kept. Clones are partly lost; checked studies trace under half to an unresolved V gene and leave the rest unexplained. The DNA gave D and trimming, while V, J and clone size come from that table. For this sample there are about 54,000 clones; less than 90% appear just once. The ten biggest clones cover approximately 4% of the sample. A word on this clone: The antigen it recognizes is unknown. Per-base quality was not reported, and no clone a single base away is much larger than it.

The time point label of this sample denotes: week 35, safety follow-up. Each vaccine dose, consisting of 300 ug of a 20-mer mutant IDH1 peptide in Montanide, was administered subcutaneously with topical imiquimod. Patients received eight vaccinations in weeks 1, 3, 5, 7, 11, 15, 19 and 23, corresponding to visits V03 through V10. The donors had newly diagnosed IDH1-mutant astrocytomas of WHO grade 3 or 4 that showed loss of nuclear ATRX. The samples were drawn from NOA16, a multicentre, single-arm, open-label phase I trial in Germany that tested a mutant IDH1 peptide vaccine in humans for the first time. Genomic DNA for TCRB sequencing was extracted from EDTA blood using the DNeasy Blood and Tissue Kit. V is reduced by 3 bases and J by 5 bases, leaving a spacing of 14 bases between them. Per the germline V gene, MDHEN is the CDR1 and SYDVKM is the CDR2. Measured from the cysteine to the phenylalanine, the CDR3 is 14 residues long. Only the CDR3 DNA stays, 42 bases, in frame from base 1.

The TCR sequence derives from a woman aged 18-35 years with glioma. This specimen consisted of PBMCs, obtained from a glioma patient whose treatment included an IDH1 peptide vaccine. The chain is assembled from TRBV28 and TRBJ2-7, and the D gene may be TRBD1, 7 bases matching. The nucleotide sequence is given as TGTGCCAGCAGTTTCAGGGGGGTTGGGAACGAGCAGTACTTC. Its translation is CASSFRGVGNEQYF.